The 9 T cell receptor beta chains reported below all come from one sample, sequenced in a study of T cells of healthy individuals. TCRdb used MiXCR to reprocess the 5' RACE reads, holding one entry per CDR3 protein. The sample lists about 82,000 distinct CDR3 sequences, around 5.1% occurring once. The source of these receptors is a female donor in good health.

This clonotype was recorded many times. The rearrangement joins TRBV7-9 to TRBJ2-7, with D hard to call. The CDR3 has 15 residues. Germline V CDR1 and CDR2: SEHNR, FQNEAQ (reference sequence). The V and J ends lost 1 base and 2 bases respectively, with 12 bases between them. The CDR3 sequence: CASSLGSGPPYEQYF. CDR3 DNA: TGTGCCAGCAGCTTAGGATCGGGTCCACCCTACGAGCAGTACTTC.

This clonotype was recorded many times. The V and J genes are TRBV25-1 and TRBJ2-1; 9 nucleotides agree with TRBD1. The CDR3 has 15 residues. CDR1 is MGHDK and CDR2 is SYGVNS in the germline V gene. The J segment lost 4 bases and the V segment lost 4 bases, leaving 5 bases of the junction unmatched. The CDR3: CASSVGTGTYNEQFF. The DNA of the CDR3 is TGTGCCAGCAGTGTAGGGACAGGGACATACAATGAGCAGTTCTTC.

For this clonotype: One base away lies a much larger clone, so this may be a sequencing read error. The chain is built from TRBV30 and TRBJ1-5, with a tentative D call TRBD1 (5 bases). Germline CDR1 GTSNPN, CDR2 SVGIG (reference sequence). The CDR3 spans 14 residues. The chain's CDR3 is CAWSGGGDSQLQHF. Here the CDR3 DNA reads TGTGCCTGGAGTGGGGGGGGGGATAGTCAGCTCCAGCATTTT.

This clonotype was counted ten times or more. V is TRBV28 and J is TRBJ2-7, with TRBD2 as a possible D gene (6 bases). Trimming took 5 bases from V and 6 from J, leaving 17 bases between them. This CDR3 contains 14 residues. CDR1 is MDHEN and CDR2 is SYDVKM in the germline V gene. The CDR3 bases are TGTGCCAGCAGTCCATCCCTCGGGAGATTCGAGCAGTACTTC. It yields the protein CASSPSLGRFEQYF.

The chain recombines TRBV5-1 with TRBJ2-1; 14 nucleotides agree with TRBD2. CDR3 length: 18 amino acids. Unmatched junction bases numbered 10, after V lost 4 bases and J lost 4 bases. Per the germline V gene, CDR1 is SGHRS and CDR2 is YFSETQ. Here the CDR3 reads CASSPGLAGERGYNEQFF. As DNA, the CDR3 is TGCGCCAGCAGCCCGGGACTAGCGGGAGAACGGGGTTACAATGAGCAGTTCTTC. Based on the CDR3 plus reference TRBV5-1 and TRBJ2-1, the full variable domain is KAGVTQTPRYLIKTRGQQVTLSCSPISGHRSVSWYQQTPGQGLQFLFEYFSETQRNKGNFPGRFSGRQFSNSRSEMNVSTLELGDSALYLCASSPGLAGERGYNEQFFGPGTRLTVL.

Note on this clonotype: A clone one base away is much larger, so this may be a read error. CDR3 DNA: TGCAGTGCTCCGGCTACTAGCCGTCAAGAGCAGTACTTC. Translating gives CSAPATSRQEQYF. The chain couples TRBV20-1 to TRBJ2-7; possibly TRBD2 for D (6 bases). In germline, CDR1 is DFQATT, CDR2 SNEGSKA (reference sequence). Deletions cut 5 bases from V and 7 bases from J, with 18 bases between. The CDR3 is 13 amino acids.

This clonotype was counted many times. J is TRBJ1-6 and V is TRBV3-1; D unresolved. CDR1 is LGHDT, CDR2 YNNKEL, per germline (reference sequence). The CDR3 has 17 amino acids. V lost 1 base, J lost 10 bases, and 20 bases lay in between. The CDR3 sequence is CASSQVSGSTTHSPLHF. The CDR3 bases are TGTGCCAGCAGCCAAGTCTCTGGGAGTACAACTCACTCACCCCTCCACTTT.

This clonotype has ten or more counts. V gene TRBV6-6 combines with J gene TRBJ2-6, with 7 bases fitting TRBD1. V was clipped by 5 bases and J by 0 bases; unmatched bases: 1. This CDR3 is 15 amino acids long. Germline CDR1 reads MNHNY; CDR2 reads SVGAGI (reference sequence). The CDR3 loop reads CASSRDSSGANVLTF. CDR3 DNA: TGTGCCAGCAGTCGGGACAGCTCTGGGGCCAACGTCCTGACTTTC.

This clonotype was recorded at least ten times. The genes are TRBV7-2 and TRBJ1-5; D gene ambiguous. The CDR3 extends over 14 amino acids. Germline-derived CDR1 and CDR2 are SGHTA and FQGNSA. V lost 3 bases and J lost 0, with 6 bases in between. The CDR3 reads CASSLDGSNQPQHF. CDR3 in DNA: TGTGCCAGCAGCTTGGACGGTAGCAATCAGCCCCAGCATTTT.